This TCR beta chain was captured in a study of blood T cells in healthy people across ages. With a J-beta primer mix and a sample-barcoded 5' primer, a second PCR ran roughly 7 to 11 cycles. Via MiXCR, TCRdb re-called the 5' RACE reads, giving one row per CDR3 protein. The top ten hold approximately 18% of the sample, which has roughly 570,000 distinct CDR3 sequences, 25% to 30% seen once. CDR1 and CDR2 (germline): MNHNY, SVGAGI (reference sequence). V shed 5 bases and J shed 2 bases, with 15 bases lying between them. CDR3 size: 15 residues. This clonotype turned up a few times. Its antigen is still unknown. Study-level findings and limits: The CMV status of each donor remained undetermined, and this could have confounded shifts in expanded clonotypes. Across samples, TCR beta diversity tracked strongly with naive T cell percentage. Older individuals had lower TCR beta diversity per million T cells (the decline was roughly linear). Whereas aged donors had fewer naive CD4+ cells, long-lived donors had more of them and higher diversity.

Sequenced: blood. The sequence derives from a woman in her 70s in good health. The chain couples TRBV6-6 to TRBJ2-5, with a tentative D call TRBD1 (6 bases). CDR3 sequence (DNA): TGTGCCAGCAGTCGAGCACAGGGTTGGCAAGAGACCCAGTACTTC. Translated, it gives CASSRAQGWQETQYF.